This TCR beta chain was obtained from a study of blood T cell repertoires in COVID-19. About the research overall: Sample material is recorded as cDNA or gDNA derived from T cells, B-cell-depleted T cells, or PBMCs.

Trimming at V came to 5 bases and at J to 6 bases, leaving 13 bases not matched to a gene. CDR1 is MNHEY and CDR2 is SMNVEV in the germline V gene (reference sequence). CDR3 length equals 18 residues. TCRdb's table, derived via immunoSEQ multiplex PCR, lists solely in-frame clones and lacks some. The sample contains about 350,000 clones, around nine tenths of which appear only once. The V call is TRBV27, the J call TRBJ2-6; 10 positions match TRBD1. The sample consisted of peripheral blood. The receptor was derived from a woman aged 18-35 years who had recovered from COVID-19. CDR3 nucleotides: TGTGCCAGCAGTCTCATCGGACAGGGGGATTTGAAGGCCAACGTCCTGACTTTC. Its protein is CASSLIGQGDLKANVLTF.